The rows below give T cell receptor beta chains drawn from one sample of a study of T-cell reconstitution after alpha-beta-depleted transplantation in children. TCRdb re-called the PCR reads through MiXCR, storing one row per CDR3 protein. This sample has about 110,000 distinct CDR3 sequences, with roughly 6.1% found just once. The input for sequencing was PBMCs, mostly from graft donor cells, taken 360 days after TCRalphabeta/CD19-depleted stem cell transplant. Source of these receptors: a male patient aged 2 to 10 who had a stem cell transplant for acute lymphoblastic leukemia, so the T cells may come from the graft donor. Both conserved end residues are part of each CDR3. The D gene is left open where the match is weak. Not every row has a clone size; where given, it reads once, few, many or a size class.

>many|TRBJ2-1|TRBV7-2|.
TGTGCCAGCACTCCCGGCCCGACCTACAATGAGCAGTTCTTC
CASTPGPTYNEQFF
>few|TRBJ2-2|TRBV27|TRBD2
TGTGCCAGCAGTTTAACCTCTCTAGCGGAGAGAAACACCGGGGAGCTGTTTTTT
CASSLTSLAERNTGELFF
>many|TRBJ2-5|TRBV3-1|TRBD2
TGTGCCAGCAGCCTCTTGGCTAGCGGAGAGACCCAGTACTTC
CASSLLASGETQYF
>.|TRBJ1-6|TRBV4-3|.
TGCGCCAGCAGCCAAGATCCGGCTGTCTATGGAAGCTCCTATAATTCACCCCTCCACTTT
CASSQDPAVYGSSYNSPLHF
>few|TRBJ2-5|TRBV6-5|TRBD2
TGTGCCAGCAGTTATGGGACTAGCCTGTCGTGGGAGACCCAGTACTTC
CASSYGTSLSWETQYF
>many|TRBJ2-3|TRBV5-1|.
TGCGCCAGCAGCTTGAGGGCTGATACGCAGTATTTT
CASSLRADTQYF
>many|TRBJ2-4|TRBV9|.
TGTGCCAGCAGCGTAGGCTCTCGCCCGGGGATTCAGTACTTC
CASSVGSRPGIQYF
>.|TRBJ1-2|TRBV6-2/TRBV6-3|.
TGTGCCAGCAGTTGGGGAGGCTATGGCTACACCTTC
CASSWGGYGYTF
>many|TRBJ2-5|TRBV29-1|.
TGCAGCGTTGGGGTCGGGAGATTACAAGAGACCCAGTACTTC
CSVGVGRLQETQYF
>many|TRBJ2-1|TRBV7-9|TRBD2
TGTGCCAGCAGCCCGACGACTAGCGGGAGAGACAATGAGCAGTTCTTC
CASSPTTSGRDNEQFF
>.|TRBJ2-2|TRBV10-3|TRBD2
TGTGCCATACCCAAGCGGGAGTCCGGGGAGCTGTTTTTT
CAIPKRESGELFF
>many|TRBJ2-3|TRBV20-1|.
TGCAGTGTGCCAACCCCGGTTGGGATCACAGATACGCAGTATTTT
CSVPTPVGITDTQYF
>many|TRBJ1-1|TRBV5-1|TRBD1
TGCGCCAGCAGCTTGGAGGGACAGGGGATACTAAACACTGAAGCTTTCTTT
CASSLEGQGILNTEAFF
>few|TRBJ2-7|TRBV4-3|.
TGCGCCAGCAGCCAAGGGGCAGTCTCCTACGAGCAGTACTTC
CASSQGAVSYEQYF
>.|TRBJ1-5|TRBV28|.
TGTGCCAGCAGTGCCGGGAGGGTACAGCCCCAGCATTTT
CASSAGRVQPQHF
>.|TRBJ2-6|TRBV9|.
TGTGCCAGCAGCTACCGACAGTCTGGGGCCAACGTCCTGACTTTC
CASSYRQSGANVLTF
>.|TRBJ2-7|TRBV20-1|.
TGCAGTGCTAGGTCAAGTATCTTCGCTCTACGGTTTAGCTCCTACGAGCAGTACTTC
CSARSSIFALRFSSYEQYF
>few|TRBJ2-5|TRBV20-1|.
TGCAGTGCTAGAGGGCCACCGGCACTTCAAGAGACCCAGTACTTC
CSARGPPALQETQYF
>few|TRBJ2-7|TRBV6-5|.
TGTGCCAGCAGTTACTCTACCCCCCCCCAAAACGAGCAGTACTTC
CASSYSTPPQNEQYF
>many|TRBJ2-7|TRBV6-5|TRBD2
TGTGCCAGCAGTCTGACTAGCGGGAGCAGAGAGCAGTACTTC
CASSLTSGSREQYF
>many|TRBJ2-2|TRBV4-3|TRBD1
TGCGCCAGCCGAGACAGGGTTGGGGAGCTGTTTTTT
CASRDRVGELFF
>many|TRBJ1-2|TRBV29-1|.
TGCAGCGTTGAGGAGCGGGCCCAGCGTTACACCTTC
CSVEERAQRYTF
>many|TRBJ2-5|TRBV25-1|.
TGTGCCAGCAGTGAGGTCAGGCTCCAAGAGACCCAGTACTTC
CASSEVRLQETQYF
>many|TRBJ2-1|TRBV12-5|.
TGTGCTAGTGGTTTCTCCGGGACCCCGAGGAATGAGCAGTTCTTC
CASGFSGTPRNEQFF
>.|TRBJ2-3|TRBV30|TRBD2
TGTGCCTGGCTATCAGTAGCGGGACCAGATACGCAGTATTTT
CAWLSVAGPDTQYF
>many|TRBJ2-3|TRBV10-2|.
TGCGCCAGCAGTGAGGACGCCTCCCCCCGGGATACGCAGTATTTT
CASSEDASPRDTQYF
>few|TRBJ2-7|TRBV7-2|.
TGTGCCAGCAGCCCCTGGCAGGGCCGTCACTACGAGCAGTACTTC
CASSPWQGRHYEQYF
>many|TRBJ2-3|TRBV7-2|.
TGTGCCAGCAGCCCCGGGACTTCGAGCACAGATACGCAGTATTTT
CASSPGTSSTDTQYF
>many|TRBJ1-4|TRBV9|.
TGTGCCAGCAGCGTAGGAGGGGGGCGGGATGAAAAACTGTTTTTT
CASSVGGGRDEKLFF
>many|TRBJ2-3|TRBV7-2|TRBD2
TGTGCCAGCAACTTACCCCGGGGGGGCGAATATACGCAGTATTTT
CASNLPRGGEYTQYF
>many|TRBJ2-1|TRBV4-3|TRBD2
TGCGCCAGCAGCCAAGGTCGGGCGGGAGGGTATGAGCAGTTCTTC
CASSQGRAGGYEQFF
>many|TRBJ2-7|TRBV12-3/TRBV12-4|.
TGTGCCAGCAGTTACTCCTTTCTTGACAGCTCCTACGAGCAGTACTTC
CASSYSFLDSSYEQYF
>many|TRBJ2-5|TRBV11-2|TRBD2
TGTGCCAGCAGCCTTCGACTAGCGGGGGGTTTCCAAGAGACCCAGTACTTC
CASSLRLAGGFQETQYF
>many|TRBJ2-2|TRBV5-6|.
TGTGCCAGCAGCCATGGGGACACCGGGGAGCTGTTTTTT
CASSHGDTGELFF
>many|TRBJ2-5|TRBV5-1|.
TGCGCCAGCAGCTTGGGGCCCGACGGAGCCTTTCTACGCGAGACCCAGTACTTC
CASSLGPDGAFLRETQYF
>.|TRBJ2-1|TRBV5-1|.
TGCGCCAGCAAGGACCGTCGGTTAACCGACTACAATGAGCAGTTCTTC
CASKDRRLTDYNEQFF
>many|TRBJ1-1|TRBV6-5|.
TGTGCCAGCAGTTACGGAAGGGCTGCTGAAGCTTTCTTT
CASSYGRAAEAFF
>many|TRBJ2-7|TRBV29-1|.
TGCAGCGTTGGAAGGGTAGGCTACGAGCAGTACTTC
CSVGRVGYEQYF
>few|TRBJ2-4|TRBV20-1|.
TGCAGTGCTAGAGAAGTTACAGGGATTAGCATTCAGTACTTC
CSAREVTGISIQYF
>many|TRBJ2-1|TRBV20-1|.
TGCAGTGCCCTGAGATCGAGCTCCTACAATGAGCAGTTCTTC
CSALRSSSYNEQFF
>many|TRBJ1-6|TRBV28|.
TGTGCCAGCAGTCCCTCTGGACCCCTCCACTTT
CASSPSGPLHF
>many|TRBJ2-5|TRBV7-9|.
TGTGCCAGCAGCGCGAGGAGGGGCACAGGTCCAGAGACCCAGTACTTC
CASSARRGTGPETQYF
>many|TRBJ2-1|TRBV4-3|TRBD2
TGCGCCAGCAGCCAGGTTAGCGGGGGGCCTTACAATGAGCAGTTCTTC
CASSQVSGGPYNEQFF
>many|TRBJ2-2|TRBV6-5|.
TGTGCCAGCAGTCCGCCGGTTAGGGTCACCGGGGAGCTGTTTTTT
CASSPPVRVTGELFF
>few|TRBJ2-2|TRBV20-1|TRBD1
TGCAGTGCGCGGGACAGGGGGAACACCGGGGAGCTGTTTTTT
CSARDRGNTGELFF
>many|TRBJ1-4|TRBV11-2|.
TGTGCCAGCAGCATTTCGAGGGTTAGCAGTAATGAAAAACTGTTTTTT
CASSISRVSSNEKLFF